These 13 T cell receptor beta chains originate from one sample sequenced in a study of lymphopenia after photon versus proton radiotherapy (dated 2019 in TCRdb). The library relied on the immunoSEQ multiplex PCR assay. TCRdb took over this immuneACCESS table, retaining in-frame rearrangements with V and J assigned. Such tables are incomplete; in checked studies, under half of the missing clones stem from an unresolved V gene, and the remainder is unexplained. The sample contains approximately 66,000 clones, 86% of them found a single time. The top ten clones comprise approximately 2.4% of the sample. Sequenced here: peripheral blood, sampled from a patient treated with photon-based radiotherapy. These receptors were taken from a man aged 35 to 55 with gastric cancer.

CDR3 sequence (DNA): TGCGCCAGCAGCCACGGACTCACCGGGGAGCTGTTTTTT. This encodes CASSHGLTGELFF. The V and J genes are TRBV4-1 and TRBJ2-2, with D tentatively TRBD2 (5 bases). In germline, CDR1 is MGHRA, CDR2 YSYEKL. The CDR3 is 13 amino acids. Trimming shortened V by 3 bases and J by 4 bases, and 6 bases separated the two germline ends.

The chain links TRBV7-3 to TRBJ2-1; TRBD1 might be the D (6 bases). The CDR3 runs to 13 residues. The V end was cut by 2 bases, the J end by 7 bases, with 9 bases between. Germline V gene lookup returns CDR1 SGHTA and CDR2 FQGTGA. CDR3 bases: TGTGCCAGCAGCTTATCTGACAGGAATGAGCAGTTCTTC. Translated: CASSLSDRNEQFF.

This sequence joins TRBV7-2 and TRBJ2-3; TRBD1 matches at 9 bases. V was pared by 1 base and J by 5 bases, with 1 base of the junction left unmatched. Germline loops: CDR1 SGHTA, CDR2 FQGNSA. The length of the CDR3 is 14 residues. CDR3 sequence: CASSLGQGGDTQYF. The CDR3 coding sequence is TGTGCCAGCAGCTTAGGACAGGGGGGAGATACGCAGTATTTT. The full variable domain, its missing parts supplied by reference TRBV7-2 and TRBJ2-3, is GAGVSQSPSNKVTEKGKDVELRCDPISGHTALYWYRQSLGQGLEFLIYFQGNSAPDKSGLPSDRFSAERTGGSVSTLTIQRTQQEDSAVYLCASSLGQGGDTQYFGPGTRLTVL.

This sequence joins TRBV9 and TRBJ2-6; D unclear. Per germline, CDR1 SGDLS and CDR2 YYNGEE. Trimming pared 3 bases from V and 8 bases from J, leaving 6 bases between. The CDR3 is 12 residues long. This CDR3 is CASSAETNVLTF. The CDR3 bases are TGTGCCAGCAGCGCCGAAACCAACGTCCTGACTTTC.

The genes are TRBV9 and TRBJ1-1; D not certain. CDR1 is SGDLS and CDR2 is YYNGEE in the germline V gene. The CDR3 totals 13 residues. The V end lost 4 bases, the J end lost 4 bases, and 11 bases lay between the germline ends. The CDR3 region is CASSKSPGTEAFF. The CDR3, as DNA: TGTGCCAGCAGCAAAAGCCCGGGCACTGAAGCTTTCTTT.

This rearrangement joins TRBV7-8 to TRBJ1-4; a weak D match, TRBD1 (5 bases). Germline-derived CDR1 and CDR2 are SGHVS and FQNEAQ. This CDR3 comprises 16 residues. Trimming took off 0 bases at V and 0 bases at J, with 8 bases between the two ends. CDR3 sequence: CASSLALGATNEKLFF. In nucleotides, the CDR3 is TGTGCCAGCAGCTTAGCGTTGGGGGCAACTAATGAAAAACTGTTTTTT.

This clone was found once. CDR3 coding DNA: TGTGCCAGCTCACCACCGGCTGGGGTTGGTGGCTACACCTTC. It codes for CASSPPAGVGGYTF. The J gene is TRBJ1-2, the V gene TRBV18; no firm D call. The ends were cut back, 0 bases at V and 7 bases at J, with 12 bases in the middle. The V gene's germline CDR1 is KGHSH and CDR2 LQKENI. The CDR3 totals 14 residues.

The CDR3 protein is CASSRQETQYF. The CDR3 DNA reads TGTGCCAGCAGCAGACAAGAGACCCAGTACTTC. The chain couples TRBV7-6 to TRBJ2-5; D remains ambiguous. CDR3 size: 11 residues. CDR1 is SGHVS and CDR2 is FNYEAQ in the germline V gene. Between the trimmed V and J ends, which lost 5 bases and 2 bases, there was a span of 3 bases.

The gene calls are TRBV7-2 and TRBJ2-5; 7 nucleotides line up with TRBD2. The ends lost 5 bases at V and 1 base at J; junction bases unmatched: 4. Germline assignment: CDR1 SGHTA and CDR2 FQGNSA. The CDR3 runs to 14 residues. CDR3 in DNA: TGTGCCAGCAGCCGCGGGGGAACCCAAGAGACCCAGTACTTC. It codes for CASSRGGTQETQYF.

The rearrangement links TRBV7-3 to TRBJ2-5; 7 nucleotides line up with TRBD1. Trimming cost V 4 bases and J 9 bases; bases outside gene matches: 8. This CDR3 spans 13 amino acids. Germline CDR1 reads SGHTA; CDR2 reads FQGTGA. As DNA, the CDR3 is TGTGCCAGCAGCTCGGGGACAGAAGGGGCCCAGTACTTC. Translation gives CASSSGTEGAQYF. Drawing the rest from reference TRBV7-3 and TRBJ2-5, the complete variable domain is GAGVSQTPSNKVTEKGKYVELRCDPISGHTALYWYRQSLGQGPEFLIYFQGTGAADDSGLPNDRFFAVRPEGSVSTLKIQRTERGDSAVYLCASSSGTEGAQYFGPGTRLLVL.

The chain links TRBV12-5 to TRBJ2-7, with D unclear. Trimming stripped 10 bases from V and 4 bases from J, with 20 bases between. The germline gives CDR1 LGHNT, CDR2 FRNRAP. The CDR3 runs to 14 residues. The CDR3 loop is CATSLGPGGYEQYF. CDR3 bases: TGTGCTACCTCTTTGGGTCCGGGTGGATACGAGCAGTACTTC.

The chain carries TRBV5-1 and TRBJ2-7, with 8 bases lining up with TRBD2. This CDR3 has 20 residues. J lost 2 bases, V lost 2 bases, and 21 bases had no gene match. Germline loops: CDR1 SGHRS, CDR2 YFSETQ. This CDR3 is CASSLNGMIFRAGATYEQYF. In DNA form, the CDR3 reads TGCGCCAGCAGCTTAAACGGGATGATTTTTCGAGCGGGGGCCACCTACGAGCAGTACTTC.

V and J are TRBV6-1 and TRBJ2-3, with 12 bases matching TRBD2. The CDR3 is 15 amino acids. CDR1 and CDR2 (germline): MNHNS, SASEGT. The junction had 1 base not matched to a gene; V was cut back by 2 bases and J by 4 bases. The CDR3 reads CASSELAGGPDTQYF. Written as DNA, the CDR3 is TGTGCCAGCAGTGAACTAGCGGGGGGGCCAGATACGCAGTATTTT.